Presented here are 25 T cell receptor beta chains from one specimen sequenced in a study of T cells in Graves' hyperthyroidism and ophthalmopathy. The source material, RNA transcripts, was used to amplify TCR beta CDR3 regions. Initially, a first-round RT-PCR of the TCR CDR3 employed the HTBI primer set. MiXCR, run by TCRdb on the multiplex PCR reads, gives a single entry per CDR3 protein. This repertoire shows about 740,000 distinct CDR3 sequences, 13% to 15% found once; its top ten account for 10% to 13%. The sequencing sample was made of blood. The source is a woman aged 18-29 years with Graves' hyperthyroidism.

There are a few counts of this clonotype. The chain joins TRBV19 to TRBJ1-1, with D tentatively TRBD1 (5 bases). Germline assignment: CDR1 LNHDA and CDR2 SQIVND (reference sequence). The CDR3 totals 14 residues. The germline V and J ends were trimmed by 3 bases and 4 bases, with 12 bases remaining between them. CDR3 coding DNA: TGTGCCAGTAGTATTCCAGGGAGGCTCACTGAAGCTTTCTTT. This sequence encodes CASSIPGRLTEAFF.

This clonotype was seen many times. V gene TRBV7-3 combines with J gene TRBJ1-5, with 7 positions matching TRBD1. The CDR3 sequence is 18 residues long. CDR1 and CDR2 from the germline V gene are SGHTA and FQGTGA. Losses at the gene ends were 0 bases for V and 1 base for J; bases not matched to a gene: 9. CDR3 DNA: TGTGCCAGCAGCTTAACGAAGAGGGGGCATTTGAGCAATCAGCCCCAGCATTTT. Translated, it gives CASSLTKRGHLSNQPQHF. Full variable domain (missing parts from reference TRBV7-3 and TRBJ1-5): GAGVSQTPSNKVTEKGKYVELRCDPISGHTALYWYRQSLGQGPEFLIYFQGTGAADDSGLPNDRFFAVRPEGSVSTLKIQRTERGDSAVYLCASSLTKRGHLSNQPQHFGDGTRLSIL.

This CDR3 reads CASRKYDAGVLSGNTIYF. The CDR3 DNA reads TGTGCCAGCAGGAAATACGACGCGGGGGTACTCTCTGGAAACACCATATATTTT. The chain links TRBV6-1 to TRBJ1-3, with D maybe TRBD1 (5 bases). The CDR3 has 18 residues. V lost 6 bases and J lost 0, with 21 bases in between. Germline lookup yields CDR1 MNHNS and CDR2 SASEGT.

In its sample, this clonotype was seen a few times. This chain uses TRBV6-1 with TRBJ2-1; D tentatively reads TRBD1 or TRBD2 (5 bases each). V was shortened by 8 bases and J by 0 bases, with 11 bases between the two germline ends. Germline V gene lookup returns CDR1 MNHNS and CDR2 SASEGT. The CDR3 is 14 amino acids. The CDR3 DNA is TGTGCCAGCGAGGGGCTGAGCTCCTACAATGAGCAGTTCTTC. This sequence encodes CASEGLSSYNEQFF.

A remark on this clonotype: This may be a read error: a much more frequent sequence differs by one nucleotide. The V call is TRBV28, the J call TRBJ1-6; 8 nucleotides line up with TRBD1. CDR1 MDHEN and CDR2 SYDVKM come from the germline V gene. The CDR3 totals 15 residues. The CDR3 protein is CASSLNQGANSPPHF. Written as DNA, the CDR3 is TGTGCCAGCAGTTTGAATCAGGGGGCGAATTCACCCCCCCACTTT. Using reference TRBV28 and TRBJ1-6 for the parts outside the CDR3, the full variable domain is DVKVTQSSRYLVKRTGEKVFLECVQDMDHENMFWYRQDPGLGLRLIYFSYDVKMKEKGDIPEGYSVSREKKERFSLILESASTNQTSMYLCASSLNQGANSPPHFGNGTRLTVT.

This clonotype was recorded many times. The chain recombines TRBV11-3 with TRBJ2-7, with 9 bases lining up with TRBD2. Germline CDR1 is SGHNT and CDR2 is YENEEA. The ends lost 10 bases at V and 0 bases at J; junction bases unmatched: 4. The CDR3 is made up of 13 amino acids. The CDR3 reads CAIKLAGSYEQYF. DNA of the CDR3: TGTGCCATCAAACTAGCGGGCTCCTACGAGCAGTACTTC.

The table lists this clonotype with many counts. This chain joins TRBV13 and TRBJ2-7; D unclear. In germline, CDR1 is PRHDT, CDR2 FYEKMQ (reference sequence). With 6 bases removed from V and 5 bases from J, the gap between germline ends came to 14 bases. The CDR3 has 13 residues. Here the CDR3 reads CASRPRGWDEQYF. The CDR3, as DNA: TGTGCCAGCAGGCCCCGAGGCTGGGACGAGCAGTACTTC.

This clonotype has a handful of counts. J is TRBJ2-2 and V is TRBV7-9; 7 bases fit TRBD1. Trimming took 3 bases from V and 4 from J; bases not matched to a gene: 5. CDR3 length: 15 residues. Per the germline V gene, CDR1 is SEHNR and CDR2 is FQNEAQ (reference sequence). The CDR3: CASSFGQVTTGELFF. In nucleotides, the CDR3 is TGTGCCAGCAGCTTCGGACAGGTGACCACCGGGGAGCTGTTTTTT. Full variable domain (remainder filled in from reference TRBV7-9 and TRBJ2-2): DTGVSQNPRHKITKRGQNVTFRCDPISEHNRLYWYRQTLGQGPEFLTYFQNEAQLEKSRLLSDRFSAERPKGSFSTLEIQRTEQGDSAMYLCASSFGQVTTGELFFGEGSRLTVL.

V and J are TRBV25-1 and TRBJ2-7, with a possible D match to TRBD1 (6 bases). The V gene lost 2 bases and the J gene lost 2 bases, with 13 bases spanning the gap. Germline V gene data show CDR1 as MGHDK and CDR2 as SYGVNS. CDR3 length: 15 residues. The CDR3 DNA is TGTGCCAGCAGTGAAGCCGGGACACCAGCCTACGAGCAGTACTTC. The encoded protein is CASSEAGTPAYEQYF.

The chain recombines TRBV6-2 or TRBV6-3 with TRBJ2-6; 12 positions match TRBD2. The V and J ends lost 0 bases and 2 bases, in that order; junction bases with no gene match: 2. There are 18 residues in the CDR3. The germline V gene has CDR1 MNHEY and CDR2 SVGEGT. CDR3 DNA: TGTGCCAGCAGTTACTCGAGGACTAGCGGGACTGGGGCCAACGTCCTGACTTTC. This codes for CASSYSRTSGTGANVLTF.

V and J are TRBV28 and TRBJ1-1; the match to TRBD1 covers 9 bases. The CDR3 has 14 amino acids. Looked up from germline, CDR1 is MDHEN and CDR2 is SYDVKM. J gave up 6 bases and V 0 bases, and 2 bases lay outside the gene matches. CDR3 DNA sequence: TGTGCCAGCAGTTTATGGGGACAGGGATCTGAAGCTTTCTTT. Translating gives CASSLWGQGSEAFF.

This clonotype was recorded many times. The chain links TRBV11-2 to TRBJ1-1, with 10 bases lining up with TRBD1. The J segment lost 2 bases and the V segment lost 3 bases, leaving 6 bases of the junction unmatched. This CDR3 is built from 16 residues. CDR1 is SGHAT, CDR2 FQNNGV, per germline. The CDR3 reads CASSLTGGVRNTEAFF. CDR3 DNA: TGTGCCAGCAGCTTGACAGGGGGCGTCCGTAACACTGAAGCTTTCTTT.

This clonotype showed up many times. The rearrangement joins TRBV13 to TRBJ1-4; tentative D call: TRBD1 (6 bases). This CDR3 contains 16 residues. The V and J ends lost 5 bases and 7 bases respectively, with 20 bases between them. Germline V CDR1 and CDR2: PRHDT, FYEKMQ (reference sequence). Written as DNA, the CDR3 is TGTGCCAGCAGCGTCAGAGGGGGGCTCGAGGGTGAAAAACTGTTTTTT. As protein: CASSVRGGLEGEKLFF.

This clonotype was counted many times. The chain combines TRBV28 with TRBJ2-1, with 9 positions matching TRBD2. CDR3 length: 16 residues. Unmatched junction bases numbered 12, after V lost 5 bases and J lost 7 bases. Germline CDR1 reads MDHEN; CDR2 reads SYDVKM. CDR3 bases: TGTGCCAGCAGTCTCCCCGCGGGGGGGGTAGTTAATGAGCAGTTCTTC. It codes for CASSLPAGGVVNEQFF.

The chain carries TRBV28 and TRBJ2-2; 11 bases line up with TRBD2. CDR3 size: 17 residues. CDR1 is MDHEN, CDR2 SYDVKM, per germline. Losses at the gene ends were 3 bases for V and 5 bases for J; bases not matched to a gene: 8. The CDR3: CASSFATSGSRTGELFF. In DNA, the CDR3 is TGTGCCAGCAGTTTTGCAACTAGCGGGAGTCGAACCGGGGAGCTGTTTTTT.

The chain has TRBV6-1 and TRBJ2-4; TRBD2 aligns across 14 bases. Germline V gene sequence: CDR1 MNHNS, CDR2 SASEGT. This CDR3 has 19 amino acids. V lost 7 bases to trimming and J lost 1 base; unmatched junction nucleotides: 12. CDR3 nucleotide sequence: TGTGCCAGCACCCCCCCGGGACTAGCGGGAGTTGGTGCCAAAAACATTCAGTACTTC. Encoded protein: CASTPPGLAGVGAKNIQYF.

This clonotype was found many times. The rearrangement joins TRBV4-3 to TRBJ2-1; 8 bases fit TRBD2. The junction had 13 bases not matched to a gene; V was cut back by 3 bases and J by 6 bases. Per germline, CDR1 LGHNA and CDR2 YSLEER. The CDR3 consists of 17 residues. This CDR3 reads CASSQIAGWESGNEQFF. The CDR3 bases are TGCGCCAGCAGCCAGATAGCGGGATGGGAGAGTGGCAATGAGCAGTTCTTC.

This clonotype appeared many times. This rearrangement joins TRBV13 to TRBJ2-5; D may be TRBD2 (6 bases). The length of the CDR3 is 14 residues. Germline V gives CDR1 PRHDT, CDR2 FYEKMQ (reference sequence). V was shortened by 5 bases and J by 4 bases, with 14 bases between the two germline ends. DNA of the CDR3: TGTGCCAGCAGCCCCTGGGGGGAGACAGAGACCCAGTACTTC. Protein product: CASSPWGETETQYF.

This chain links TRBV7-2 with TRBJ1-1; 7 bases agree with TRBD1. The CDR3 loop spans 15 amino acids. CDR1 and CDR2 (germline): SGHTA, FQGNSA. Trimming cost V 5 bases and J 4 bases; bases outside gene matches: 10. CDR3: CASSPPQGWITEAFF. The CDR3 DNA reads as TGTGCCAGCAGCCCGCCACAGGGGTGGATCACTGAAGCTTTCTTT.

CDR3 protein: CASSPPGKIVGNNEQFF. DNA for the CDR3: TGTGCCAGCTCACCACCGGGTAAGATTGTCGGAAACAATGAGCAGTTCTTC. V gene TRBV18 combines with J gene TRBJ2-1; no clear D gene. The germline gives CDR1 KGHSH, CDR2 LQKENI. The CDR3 is made up of 17 amino acids. Trimming shortened V by 0 bases and J by 5 bases, and 17 bases separated the two germline ends.

The chain has TRBV25-1 and TRBJ2-7; 7 bases are a match to TRBD2. Trimming removed 2 bases from V and 4 bases from J; junction bases left unmatched: 8. CDR3 length equals 15 residues. Germline CDR1 is MGHDK and CDR2 is SYGVNS. CDR3 nucleotide sequence: TGTGCCAGCAGTGAACCCGGCGGGAGCTTTTACGAGCAGTACTTC. Translated: CASSEPGGSFYEQYF.

This clonotype was seen a few times. DNA of the CDR3: TGTGCCAGCAGGCTCGGCCTCGGCCCTATTAGCACAGATACGCAGTATTTT. Encoded protein: CASRLGLGPISTDTQYF. The chain couples TRBV7-2 to TRBJ2-3, with D unresolved. The germline V gene has CDR1 SGHTA and CDR2 FQGNSA. The CDR3 is 17 residues long. V lost 6 bases to trimming and J lost 0 bases, with 19 bases between them.

There are a few counts of this clonotype. The V and J genes are TRBV3-1 and TRBJ1-2, with D uncertain. CDR1 is LGHDT and CDR2 is YNNKEL in the germline V gene (reference sequence). The CDR3 consists of 15 residues. V lost 4 bases to trimming and J lost 0 bases, with 12 bases between them. The CDR3 sequence is CASSPTGSANYGYTF. The CDR3 DNA follows: TGTGCCAGCAGCCCGACGGGGTCGGCTAACTATGGCTACACCTTC.

Many counts were recorded for this clonotype. The chain combines TRBV10-3 with TRBJ2-1, with a weak D call TRBD2 (6 bases). V lost 5 bases and J lost 2, with 13 bases in between. This CDR3 spans 15 amino acids. Germline CDR1 ENHRY, CDR2 SYGVKD. The CDR3 is CAISPLGGTYNEQFF. CDR3 sequence (DNA): TGTGCCATCAGTCCCCTGGGAGGCACCTACAATGAGCAGTTCTTC.

Many counts were recorded for this clonotype. The chain couples TRBV6-2 or TRBV6-3 to TRBJ1-1; 9 nucleotides line up with TRBD1. In germline, CDR1 is MNHEY, CDR2 SVGEGT. This CDR3 spans 20 amino acids. V lost 2 bases to trimming and J lost 1 base; unmatched junction nucleotides: 17. CDR3: CASSYQWTGDRGGANTEAFF. DNA of the CDR3: TGTGCCAGCAGTTACCAGTGGACAGGGGACCGGGGAGGGGCGAACACTGAAGCTTTCTTT.